This T cell receptor beta chain came from a study of cytomegalovirus exposure and HLA in healthy donors. Germline values: CDR1 MDHEN, CDR2 SYDVKM. V lost 4 bases and J lost 4, with 10 bases in between. The CDR3 extends over 13 amino acids. Primers for the PCR totalled 60 Vbeta and 13 Jbeta. In the original workflow: About 83 million unique TCR beta chains, 8.5 million to 14 million shared, were counted in a later analysis. Libraries were prepared by immunoSEQ multiplex PCR; TCRdb keeps only in-frame clonotypes and omits some of them. The V and J calls and the clone size are those of that table, but D and trimming were determined from the DNA. The data hold under 200,000 clones, with over 65% observed a single time. Healthy individuals who donated bone marrow served as the donors. Likely unrecorded immune exposures existed in these nominally healthy donors. Study observations and caveats: Some segments of the V type, notably TRBV6-2 and TRBV6-3, were excluded as indistinguishable.

In regard to this clone: Antigen: not known.

The genes are TRBV28 and TRBJ1-1; D unresolved. Sequenced sample: PBMCs. The receptor was derived from a woman aged 40 to 50 in good health and CMV-seropositive. The CDR3 here is CASSSYSRTEAFF. The CDR3 bases are TGTGCCAGCAGTTCCTACAGCCGCACTGAAGCTTTCTTT.